The next 6 T cell receptor beta chains were all read from a single sample in a study of T-cell memory formation after mild COVID-19. TCRdb re-derived calls from the 5' RACE reads in MiXCR, one entry per CDR3 protein. The sample consists of around 390,000 distinct CDR3 sequences, roughly 15% of them appearing once. The sequenced material came from PBMCs or a T cell subset sorted from them (not recorded which). The receptors shown here come from a man younger than 30 who had mild COVID-19 (a few samples of this study predate the infection). Cell type and time point are not known.

The sample holds a few counts of this clonotype. The rearrangement uses TRBV5-1 and TRBJ2-7; no definite D call. The CDR3 has 13 amino acids. Germline lookup yields CDR1 SGHRS and CDR2 YFSETQ. Trimming took off 2 bases at V and 3 bases at J, with 9 bases between the two ends. CDR3 loop: CASSFQDGYEQYV. The DNA for the CDR3 is TGCGCCAGCAGCTTTCAGGATGGCTACGAGCAGTACGTC.

J is TRBJ2-7 and V is TRBV4-3, with D possibly being TRBD2 (5 bases). This CDR3 comprises 13 residues. V was trimmed by 2 bases and J by 7 bases, leaving 12 bases between them. CDR1 and CDR2 from the germline V gene are LGHNA and YSLEER. As DNA, the CDR3 is TGCGCCAGCAGCCAAATTGCGGGCGGAGAGCAGTACGTC. As protein: CASSQIAGGEQYV.

This clonotype was detected many times. The CDR3 DNA is TGTGCCAGCAGACCTTCCGGGACTTCCCTTACGTACGAGCAGTACGTC. As protein: CASRPSGTSLTYEQYV. The genes are TRBV28 and TRBJ2-7, with D possibly matching TRBD2 (6 bases). Trimming shortened V by 6 bases and J by 4 bases, and 22 bases separated the two germline ends. This CDR3 is built from 16 residues. The germline CDR1 and CDR2 sequences are MDHEN and SYDVKM.

This clonotype was counted between two and nine times. The genes are TRBV5-5 and TRBJ2-7; 8 positions agree with TRBD1. The CDR3 runs 15 residues. Trimming at V came to 3 bases and at J to 1 base, leaving 6 bases not matched to a gene. The germline V gene encodes CDR1 SGHKS and CDR2 YYEKEE (reference sequence). This CDR3 is CASSYGQGPSYEQYF. The CDR3 nucleotides are TGTGCCAGCAGCTATGGACAGGGACCATCCTACGAGCAGTACTTC.

A few counts support this clonotype. The chain joins TRBV4-3 to TRBJ2-1; D gene uncertain. CDR3 length: 15 amino acids. The V and J ends lost 2 bases and 5 bases respectively, with 13 bases between them. CDR1 and CDR2 from the germline V gene are LGHNA and YSLEER. The CDR3 DNA reads TGCGCCAGCAGCCAATCCACCGACCCCGACAATGAGCAGTTCTTC. Encoded protein: CASSQSTDPDNEQFF.

This clonotype came up a few times. The chain uses TRBV7-2 and TRBJ1-1; D call uncertain. The V gene lost 5 bases and the J gene lost 8 bases, with 15 bases spanning the gap. The CDR3 contains 13 residues. From germline, CDR1 is SGHTA and CDR2 FQGNSA. The CDR3 DNA sequence: TGTGCCAGCAGCCCTACTCATGGATCCGAAGCTTTCTTT. Its translation is CASSPTHGSEAFF. Supplemented by reference TRBV7-2 and TRBJ1-1, the full variable domain reads GAGVSQSPSNKVTEKGKDVELRCDPISGHTALYWYRQSLGQGLEFLIYFQGNSAPDKSGLPSDRFSAERTGGSVSTLTIQRTQQEDSAVYLCASSPTHGSEAFFGQGTRLTVV.